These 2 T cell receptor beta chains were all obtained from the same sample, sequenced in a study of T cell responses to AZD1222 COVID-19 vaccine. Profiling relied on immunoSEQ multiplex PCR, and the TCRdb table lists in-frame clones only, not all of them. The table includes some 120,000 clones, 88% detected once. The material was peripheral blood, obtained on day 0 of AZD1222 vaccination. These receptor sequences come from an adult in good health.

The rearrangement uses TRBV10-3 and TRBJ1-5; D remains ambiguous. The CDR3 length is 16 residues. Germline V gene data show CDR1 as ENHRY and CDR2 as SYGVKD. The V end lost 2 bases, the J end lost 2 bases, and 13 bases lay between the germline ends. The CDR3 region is CAISEGGGIGNQPQHF. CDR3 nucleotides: TGTGCCATCAGTGAGGGTGGCGGGATAGGCAATCAGCCCCAGCATTTT.

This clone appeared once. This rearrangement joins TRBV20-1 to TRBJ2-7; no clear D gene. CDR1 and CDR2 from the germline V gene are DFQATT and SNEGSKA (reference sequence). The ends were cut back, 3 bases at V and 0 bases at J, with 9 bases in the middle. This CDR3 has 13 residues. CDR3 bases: TGCAGTGCTAGTACCGGAATCTCCTACGAGCAGTACTTC. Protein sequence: CSASTGISYEQYF.